This section outlines one TCR beta chain sequence together with its context. Compared with germline, one end of the junction differs, possibly owing to a read error. The sample is drawn from a study of T-cell reconstitution after alpha-beta-depleted transplantation in children. The TCRbeta library incorporated unique molecular identifiers. TCRdb re-analysed the PCR reads in MiXCR, keeping a single row per CDR3 protein. The sample lists around 370,000 distinct CDR3 sequences, around a tenth seen once, with 2% to 2.5% in the top ten. There are 15 residues in the CDR3. CDR1 and CDR2 (germline): SEHNR, FQNEAQ (reference sequence).

The sequencing here drew on PBMCs from the stem cell graft donor, taken from the stem cell graft. The sequence derives from a human donor who donated a stem cell graft to a child with acute lymphoblastic leukemia. The J gene is TRBJ2-1, the V gene TRBV7-9; 7 bases are shared with TRBD2. The CDR3, as DNA: TGTGCCAGCACCTTAGTTAGCGGGCCTTACAATGAGCAGTTCTTC. Encoded protein: CASTLVSGPYNEQFF.